The clone carrying this T cell receptor (beta chain) occurred once. Its specificity is not known. Unstimulated naive, memory, effector memory and TEMRA subsets were subjected to sequencing in a few donor pairs. The sample is drawn from a study of siplizumab effects on memory and regulatory T cells. Study-wide points: Roughly 75-95% of proliferating clones (CD4+ or CD8+) could not be assigned a naive or memory phenotype.

Each sample contributed approximately 94,000 TCR templates to the assay. The method was immunoSEQ multiplex PCR; TCRdb's version includes in-frame clones alone and lacks a portion of them. The repertoire holds 94,000 or so clones, with around 95% as singletons. Germline V gene data show CDR1 as LGHNT and CDR2 as FRNRAP. This CDR3 has 14 amino acids. V lost 1 base and J 0 bases, leaving 5 bases between the germline ends. This TCR derives from a human donor in good health. Sequenced sample: naive CD4+ T cells sorted from blood. The chain joins TRBV12-5 to TRBJ2-3; the D is unclear. The CDR3 region is CASGLGTSTDTQYF. The CDR3 nucleotides are TGTGCTAGTGGTTTGGGTACTAGCACAGATACGCAGTATTTT.